A selection of T cell receptor beta chains follows, all from one sample in a study of T cells expressing NK-cell markers. TCRdb reprocessed the 5' RACE reads and reports one entry per CDR3 protein, with no DNA. This listing includes roughly 450,000 distinct CDR3 sequences. Sequencing input: blood T cells: a sorted CD56 or NKG2C T cell subset, CD4+ or CD8+ T cells, or bulk PBMC T cells (not recorded which). Source of these receptors: a woman aged 45-65 years in good health. Both conserved end residues are part of each CDR3.

j_gene: TRBJ2-5
v_gene: TRBV6-6
CDR3aa: CASRQAGETQYF

j_gene: TRBJ2-1
v_gene: TRBV27
CDR3aa: CASSLRDRDVGNEQFF

j_gene: TRBJ2-2
v_gene: TRBV5-1
CDR3aa: CASSLWRQGAIFAGELFF

j_gene: TRBJ2-1
v_gene: TRBV6-2/TRBV6-3
CDR3aa: CASRLAGGPSYNEQFF

j_gene: TRBJ2-1
v_gene: TRBV7-2
CDR3aa: CASSRGGWDEQFF

j_gene: TRBJ2-5
v_gene: TRBV11-3
CDR3aa: CASSLDQGSGRGTETQYF

j_gene: TRBJ2-1
v_gene: TRBV6-1
CDR3aa: CASIRDTLNEQFF

j_gene: TRBJ2-1
v_gene: TRBV29-1
CDR3aa: CSVGSRGEQFF

j_gene: TRBJ1-5
v_gene: TRBV20-1
CDR3aa: CSARQGTGNQPQHF

j_gene: TRBJ2-7
v_gene: TRBV5-1
CDR3aa: CASSSTRLAGVSYEQYF

j_gene: TRBJ2-7
v_gene: TRBV5-1
CDR3aa: CASSLETGGLYEQYF

j_gene: TRBJ2-5
v_gene: TRBV6-2/TRBV6-3
CDR3aa: CASSLGRLAGETQYF

j_gene: TRBJ1-5
v_gene: TRBV10-3
CDR3aa: CAIRADRGEQPQHF

j_gene: TRBJ1-2
v_gene: TRBV6-5
CDR3aa: CASYRRGEDYGYTF

j_gene: TRBJ2-1
v_gene: TRBV4-1
CDR3aa: CASSLTGIIYGNEQFF

j_gene: TRBJ2-7
v_gene: TRBV11-3
CDR3aa: CASSMDRAFREQYF

j_gene: TRBJ1-4
v_gene: TRBV9
CDR3aa: CASSVDSGNEKLFF

j_gene: TRBJ2-1
v_gene: TRBV10-3
CDR3aa: CAISVSAGSLGNEQFF

j_gene: TRBJ2-3
v_gene: TRBV12-3/TRBV12-4
CDR3aa: CAIRRLADTDTQYF

j_gene: TRBJ2-2
v_gene: TRBV7-2
CDR3aa: CASGPWRQNTGELFF

j_gene: TRBJ1-2
v_gene: TRBV6-5
CDR3aa: CASSYFPGEGYTF

j_gene: TRBJ2-3
v_gene: TRBV10-2
CDR3aa: CASSELHRPSQYF

j_gene: TRBJ2-1
v_gene: TRBV4-1
CDR3aa: CASSQVGRGVHNEQFF

j_gene: TRBJ2-5
v_gene: TRBV5-1
CDR3aa: CASSLSSGGLVTQYF

j_gene: TRBJ2-5
v_gene: TRBV10-1
CDR3aa: CASSGAGERGIQETQYF

j_gene: TRBJ1-1
v_gene: TRBV10-2
CDR3aa: CASSIYLGTGVRTEAFF